One and the same sample provided the 3 T cell receptor beta chains below, sequenced in a study of shared clonotypes between healthy human individuals. Naive CD8 cells lacked CD45RO, underwent positive selection for CCR7 and left out terminally differentiated effector memory CD45RA+ cells. Assay: immunoSEQ multiplex PCR; the TCRdb copy retains only in-frame clones and omits some. The table shows some 2,100,000 clones, with 90% to 95% occurring only once. Sequencing was done on a sample of naive CD8+ T cells from PBMCs. These receptor sequences come from a man aged 18-30 years in good health. Some clones in this sample may be carry-over from other donors' samples.

The CDR3 DNA is TGTGCCAGCAGCGCGAGGGGGCTAGCGAGCTCCTACGAGCAGTACTTC. It specifies CASSARGLASSYEQYF. The rearrangement uses TRBV11-2 and TRBJ2-7; TRBD1 is a possible D gene (7 bases). Germline V CDR1 and CDR2: SGHAT, FQNNGV. Trimming removed 5 bases from V and 0 bases from J, with 17 bases in between. This CDR3 region has 16 residues. The entire variable domain, with the rest obtained from reference TRBV11-2 and TRBJ2-7, is as follows: EAGVAQSPRYKIIEKRQSVAFWCNPISGHATLYWYQQILGQGPKLLIQFQNNGVVDDSQLPKDRFSAERLKGVDSTLKIQPAKLEDSAVYLCASSARGLASSYEQYFGPGTRLTVT.

The chain recombines TRBV9 with TRBJ2-7; no clear D gene. With 4 bases removed from V and 2 bases from J, the gap between germline ends came to 19 bases. The length of the CDR3 is 16 residues. The germline V gene encodes CDR1 SGDLS and CDR2 YYNGEE. CDR3 amino acids: CASSPEIAYSPYEQYF. The CDR3, as DNA: TGTGCCAGCAGCCCAGAGATTGCCTACTCTCCCTACGAGCAGTACTTC.

The chain couples TRBV5-4 to TRBJ2-7; 7 positions match TRBD2. Germline values: CDR1 SGHNT, CDR2 YYREEE (reference sequence). The V gene end was trimmed by 2 bases and the J gene end by 3 bases; junction bases not matched to a gene: 5. The CDR3 has 14 amino acids. CDR3 protein: CASSFGGVIYEQYF. The CDR3 nucleotides read TGTGCCAGCAGCTTTGGGGGGGTCATCTACGAGCAGTACTTC.